These 3 T cell receptor beta chains were all obtained from the same sample, sequenced in a study of cytomegalovirus exposure and HLA in healthy donors. Primers: 60 Vbeta forward and 13 Jbeta reverse. Only in-frame clones appear in the TCRdb table, and some are missing; sequencing was by immunoSEQ multiplex PCR. The sample includes 100,000 to 150,000 clones, around 81% of them seen just once. The source material was PBMCs. All receptors derive from a female donor in good health and CMV-seronegative.

V gene TRBV7-9 combines with J gene TRBJ2-7; D gene uncertain. V gave up 4 bases and J gave up 5 bases, with 15 bases separating them. Germline assignment: CDR1 SEHNR and CDR2 FQNEAQ (reference sequence). The CDR3 sequence is 14 residues long. CDR3: CASSSQHGFHEQYF. CDR3 in DNA: TGTGCCAGCAGCTCCCAACACGGGTTCCACGAGCAGTACTTC.

This clone was observed a handful of times. CDR3 region: CASSPRTSGGGTGELFF. In DNA form, the CDR3 reads TGTGCCAGCAGCCCCCGGACTAGCGGTGGAGGCACCGGGGAGCTGTTTTTT. This chain uses TRBV7-3 with TRBJ2-2, with 10 bases matching TRBD2. Germline CDR1 is SGHTA and CDR2 is FQGTGA. After removal of 5 bases from V and 4 bases from J, the junction contained 10 bases not matched to a gene. The CDR3 consists of 17 residues.

The chain recombines TRBV6-5 with TRBJ2-5; 11 bases line up with TRBD2. The DNA end is more similar to TRBJ2-7, so the J call may be wrong. Germline-derived CDR1 and CDR2 are MNHEY and SVGAGI. The CDR3 loop spans 14 amino acids. CDR3 nucleotide sequence: TGTGCCACCCGTGATAGCGGGGGGGCTCGCGAGCAGTACTTC. This sequence encodes CATRDSGGAREQYF.